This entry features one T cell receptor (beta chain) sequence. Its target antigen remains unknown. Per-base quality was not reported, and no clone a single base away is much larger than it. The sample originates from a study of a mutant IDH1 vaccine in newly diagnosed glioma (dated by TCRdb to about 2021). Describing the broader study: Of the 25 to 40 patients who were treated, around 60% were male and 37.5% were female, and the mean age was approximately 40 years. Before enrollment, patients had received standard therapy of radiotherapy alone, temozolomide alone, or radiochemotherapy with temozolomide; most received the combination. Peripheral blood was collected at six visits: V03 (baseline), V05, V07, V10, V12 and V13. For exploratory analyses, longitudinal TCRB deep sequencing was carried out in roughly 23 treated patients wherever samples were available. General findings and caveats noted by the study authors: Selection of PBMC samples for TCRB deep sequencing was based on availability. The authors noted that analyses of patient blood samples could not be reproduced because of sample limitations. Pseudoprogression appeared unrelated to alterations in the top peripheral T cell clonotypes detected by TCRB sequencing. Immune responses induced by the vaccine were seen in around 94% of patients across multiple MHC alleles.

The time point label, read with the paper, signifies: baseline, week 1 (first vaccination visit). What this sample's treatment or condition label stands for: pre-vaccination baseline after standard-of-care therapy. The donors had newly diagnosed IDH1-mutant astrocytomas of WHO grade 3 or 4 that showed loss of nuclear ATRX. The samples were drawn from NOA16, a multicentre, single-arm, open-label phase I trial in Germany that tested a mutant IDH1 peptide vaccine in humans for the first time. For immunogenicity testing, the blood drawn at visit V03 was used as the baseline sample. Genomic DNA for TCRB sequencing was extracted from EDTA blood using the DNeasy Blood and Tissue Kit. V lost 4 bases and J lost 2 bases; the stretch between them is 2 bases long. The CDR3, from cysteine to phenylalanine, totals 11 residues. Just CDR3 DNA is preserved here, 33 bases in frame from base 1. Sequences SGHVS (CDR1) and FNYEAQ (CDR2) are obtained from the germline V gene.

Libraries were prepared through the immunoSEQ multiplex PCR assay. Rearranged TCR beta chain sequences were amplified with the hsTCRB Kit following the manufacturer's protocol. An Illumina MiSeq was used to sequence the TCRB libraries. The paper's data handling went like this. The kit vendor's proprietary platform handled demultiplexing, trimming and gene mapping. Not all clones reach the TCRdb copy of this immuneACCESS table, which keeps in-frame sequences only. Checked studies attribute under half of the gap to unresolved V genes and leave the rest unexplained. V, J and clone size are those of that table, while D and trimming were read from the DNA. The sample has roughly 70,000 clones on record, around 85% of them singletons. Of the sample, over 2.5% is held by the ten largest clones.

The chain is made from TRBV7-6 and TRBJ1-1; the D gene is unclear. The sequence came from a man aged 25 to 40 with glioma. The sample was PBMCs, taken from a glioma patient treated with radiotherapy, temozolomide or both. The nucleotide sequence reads TGTGCCAGCAGCTCCAACACTGAAGCTTTCTTT. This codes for CASSSNTEAFF.